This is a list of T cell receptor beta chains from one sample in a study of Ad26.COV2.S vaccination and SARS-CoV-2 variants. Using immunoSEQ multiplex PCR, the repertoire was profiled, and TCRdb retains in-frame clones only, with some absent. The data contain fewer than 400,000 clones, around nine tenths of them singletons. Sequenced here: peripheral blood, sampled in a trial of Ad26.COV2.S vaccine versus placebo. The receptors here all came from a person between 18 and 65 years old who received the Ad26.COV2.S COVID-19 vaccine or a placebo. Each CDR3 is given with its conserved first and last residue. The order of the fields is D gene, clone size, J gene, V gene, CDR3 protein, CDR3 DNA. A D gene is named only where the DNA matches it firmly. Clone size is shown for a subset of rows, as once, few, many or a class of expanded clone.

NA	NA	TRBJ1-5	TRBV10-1	CASSEQENQPQHF	TGCGCCAGCAGTGAGCAGGAGAATCAGCCCCAGCATTTT
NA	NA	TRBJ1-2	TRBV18	CASSPRDTDGYTF	TGTGCCAGCTCACCCCGGGACACCGATGGCTACACCTTC
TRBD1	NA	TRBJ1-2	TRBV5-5	CASSSRDRVSAGYTF	TGTGCCAGCAGCAGCCGGGACAGGGTTTCGGCCGGCTACACCTTC
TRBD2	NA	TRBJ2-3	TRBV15	CATGSGGANTDTQYF	TGTGCCACCGGTAGCGGGGGGGCCAACACAGATACGCAGTATTTT
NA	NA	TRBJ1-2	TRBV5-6	CASSLTGGYTF	TGTGCCAGCAGCTTGACCGGGGGCTACACCTTC
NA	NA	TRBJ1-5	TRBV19	CASSIGDSRNQPQHF	TGTGCCAGTAGTATAGGTGACAGCCGAAATCAGCCCCAGCATTTT
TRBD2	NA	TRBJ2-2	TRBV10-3	CAISESRGGVNTGELFF	TGTGCCATCAGTGAGTCCCGGGGGGGCGTCAACACCGGGGAGCTGTTTTTT
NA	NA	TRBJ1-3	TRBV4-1	CASSQGRGGPSGNTIYF	TGCGCCAGCAGCCAAGGTCGTGGCGGGCCCTCTGGAAACACCATATATTTT
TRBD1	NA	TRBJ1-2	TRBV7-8	CASSEGQGASGYTF	TGTGCCAGCAGTGAGGGGCAGGGGGCCTCTGGCTACACCTTC
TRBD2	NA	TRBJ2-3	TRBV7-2	CASSRDYTDTQYF	TGTGCCAGCAGCAGGGACTACACAGATACGCAGTATTTT
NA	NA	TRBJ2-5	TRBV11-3	CASSLTPRGGAGETQYF	TGTGCCAGCAGCTTAACCCCAAGGGGGGGGGCCGGAGAGACCCAGTACTTC
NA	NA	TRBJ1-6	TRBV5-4	CASSTKSGPNSPLHF	TGTGCCAGCAGCACCAAGAGTGGACCCAATTCACCCCTCCACTTT
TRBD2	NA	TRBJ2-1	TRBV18	CASSPRGGDEQFF	TGTGCCAGCTCACCAAGGGGAGGGGATGAGCAGTTCTTC
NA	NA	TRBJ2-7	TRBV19	CASSILMGAYEQYF	TGTGCCAGTAGTATTTTAATGGGGGCCTACGAGCAGTACTTC
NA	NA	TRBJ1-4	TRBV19	CASSIRGEKLFF	TGTGCCAGTAGTATCCGGGGAGAAAAACTGTTTTTT
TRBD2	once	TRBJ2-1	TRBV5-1	CASSLDSGGAYNEQFF	TGCGCCAGCAGCTTGGATAGCGGGGGGGCGTATAATGAGCAGTTCTTC
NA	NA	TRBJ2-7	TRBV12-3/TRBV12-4	CASSHRGLEQYF	TGTGCCAGCAGCCATCGGGGCCTCGAGCAGTACTTC
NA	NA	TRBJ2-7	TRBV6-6	CASNTGISYEQYF	TGTGCCAGCAACACCGGGATCTCCTACGAGCAGTACTTC
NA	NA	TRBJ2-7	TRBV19	CASSIDRETGSYEQYF	TGTGCCAGTAGTATAGATCGGGAGACAGGGTCCTACGAGCAGTACTTC
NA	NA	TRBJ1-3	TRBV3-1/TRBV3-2	CASSQDAVVGNTIYF	TGTGCCAGCAGCCAAGATGCAGTGGTTGGAAACACCATATATTTT
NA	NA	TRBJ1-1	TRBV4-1	CASSQVTRRSEAFF	TGCGCCAGCAGCCAAGTAACCCGACGGAGTGAAGCTTTCTTT
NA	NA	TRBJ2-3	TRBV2	CASKDFSTQYF	TGTGCCAGCAAGGACTTCAGTACGCAGTATTTT
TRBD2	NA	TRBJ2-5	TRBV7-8	CASSVGRTSGTQYF	TGTGCCAGCAGCGTAGGAAGGACTAGCGGGACCCAGTACTTC
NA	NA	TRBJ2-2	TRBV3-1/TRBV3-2	CASSQDSAGELFF	TGTGCCAGCAGCCAAGATAGTGCCGGGGAGCTGTTTTTT
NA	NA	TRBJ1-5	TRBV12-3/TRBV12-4	CASRTQGDQPQHF	TGTGCCAGCAGGACACAAGGGGATCAGCCCCAGCATTTT
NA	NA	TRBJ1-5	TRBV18	CASSRGESNQPQHF	TGTGCCAGCTCACGCGGGGAAAGCAATCAGCCCCAGCATTTT
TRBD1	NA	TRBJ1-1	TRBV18	CASSRQGTGGANEAFF	TGTGCCAGCTCACGCCAAGGAACAGGGGGCGCGAATGAAGCTTTCTTT
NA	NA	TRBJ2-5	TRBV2	CASSETSNQETQYF	TGTGCCAGCAGTGAAACTAGCAACCAAGAGACCCAGTACTTC
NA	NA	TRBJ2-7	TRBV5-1	CASSPSHDRGSYEQYF	TGCGCCAGCAGCCCGTCACATGATCGGGGGAGCTACGAGCAGTACTTC